These 32 T cell receptor beta chains came from one sample sequenced in a study of T cells in Graves' hyperthyroidism and ophthalmopathy. Amplification yielded TCR beta CDR3 regions, with RNA transcripts as the source. RT-PCR in the first round (using the HTBI primer set) targeted the TCR CDR3. TCRdb recomputed calls from the multiplex PCR reads with MiXCR, one row per CDR3 protein. The data hold hundreds of thousands of distinct CDR3 sequences, with around 13% observed a single time. Sequenced input: blood. The receptors were sampled from a woman between 18 and 29 years old with Graves' hyperthyroidism.

The table lists this clonotype with many counts. The chain joins TRBV24-1 to TRBJ2-3, with TRBD2 matching 7 bases. Trimming removed 3 bases from V and 6 bases from J; junction bases left unmatched: 14. From germline, CDR1 is KGHDR and CDR2 SFDVKD. The CDR3 spans 17 residues. CDR3 sequence reads: CATSDVSGTTSRDTQYF. In nucleotides, the CDR3 is TGTGCCACCAGTGATGTCTCCGGGACTACCTCAAGGGATACGCAGTATTTT.

A word on this clonotype: A read error may be the cause here, since a much bigger clone is one base away. The chain is built from TRBV5-1 and TRBJ2-2; possible D gene TRBD1, 6 bases. This CDR3 is built from 17 residues. Germline CDR1 and CDR2: SGHRS and YFSETQ. With 0 bases removed from V and 1 base from J, the gap between germline ends came to 13 bases. CDR3 nucleotide sequence: TGCGCCAGCAGCTTGGCCAGGACAGCCAAGAACACCGGGGAGCTGTTTTTT. Translation: CASSLARTAKNTGELFF. Using reference TRBV5-1 and TRBJ2-2 for the parts outside the CDR3, the full variable domain is KAGVTQTPRYLIKTRGQQVTLSCSPISGHRSVSWYQQTPGQGLQFLFEYFSETQRNKGNFPGRFSGRQFSNSRSEMNVSTLELGDSALYLCASSLARTAKNTGELFFGEGSRLTVL.

The chain joins TRBV20-1 to TRBJ2-7, with D perhaps TRBD2 (6 bases). Germline CDR1 is DFQATT and CDR2 is SNEGSKA (reference sequence). Trimming removed 0 bases from V and 0 bases from J, with 12 bases in between. This CDR3 comprises 15 residues. CDR3 in DNA: TGCAGTGCTAGAGATATGGGCGGGATCTCCTACGAGCAGTACTTC. Amino acids: CSARDMGGISYEQYF.

This clonotype was detected many times. This chain connects TRBV27 to TRBJ2-3; 8 bases map to TRBD2. Per the germline V gene, CDR1 is MNHEY and CDR2 is SMNVEV (reference sequence). The CDR3 spans 15 residues. V gave up 5 bases and J gave up 4 bases; unmatched junction bases: 8. The CDR3 loop is CASSPGTSFPDTQYF. The CDR3, as DNA: TGTGCCAGCAGTCCCGGGACTAGTTTTCCAGATACGCAGTATTTT.

This clonotype has at least ten counts. The V and J genes are TRBV7-2 and TRBJ2-7; TRBD1 matches 11 bases. This CDR3 is built from 16 residues. The V gene's germline CDR1 is SGHTA and CDR2 FQGNSA. Trimming took 5 bases from V and 6 from J; bases not matched to a gene: 12. In DNA, the CDR3 is TGTGCCAGCAGCGCCCAGCCCGGGACAGGGGGAAGCGAGCAGTACTTC. Amino acids: CASSAQPGTGGSEQYF.

This clonotype was seen ten or more times. One junction end disagrees with the germline gene, perhaps due to a read error. This CDR3 reads CASSERYSPTYSNRPQHF. In DNA, the CDR3 is TGTGCCAGCAGTGAGAGGTATTCCCCCACTTATAGCAATCGGCCCCAGCATTTT. The chain links TRBV2 to TRBJ1-5; D call uncertain. CDR1 is SNHLY, CDR2 FYNNEI, per germline. This CDR3 comprises 18 residues.

This clonotype was detected ten times or more. The V call is TRBV27, the J call TRBJ1-2, with 11 bases aligning to TRBD1. The germline V gene has CDR1 MNHEY and CDR2 SMNVEV (reference sequence). The J segment lost 7 bases and the V segment lost 6 bases, leaving 7 bases of the junction unmatched. The CDR3 sequence is 14 residues long. CDR3 amino acids: CASSRRTGGSGYTF. The CDR3 DNA sequence: TGTGCCAGCAGCCGAAGGACAGGGGGCTCTGGCTACACCTTC.

The chain has TRBV4-2 and TRBJ2-7; 11 bases match TRBD2. The V gene end was trimmed by 1 base and the J gene end by 5 bases; junction bases not matched to a gene: 4. The CDR3 runs to 15 residues. Germline V gives CDR1 LGHNA, CDR2 YNFKEQ. CDR3 DNA: TGTGCCAGCAGCCAAGTTAGCGGGAGGGCCCACGAGCAGTACTTC. Protein: CASSQVSGRAHEQYF.

This sequence joins TRBV30 and TRBJ2-7; D gene unclear. V was clipped by 4 bases and J by 0 bases, with 16 bases between them. Germline-derived CDR1 and CDR2 are GTSNPN and SVGIG (reference sequence). The CDR3 runs to 15 residues. The CDR3 reads CAWKKRSGSSYEQYF. In DNA form, the CDR3 reads TGTGCCTGGAAAAAGAGGTCAGGTAGCTCCTACGAGCAGTACTTC.

This clonotype was seen at least ten times. V and J are TRBV7-9 and TRBJ2-2; 10 nucleotides line up with TRBD2. The CDR3 has 15 residues. CDR1 is SEHNR and CDR2 is FQNEAQ in the germline V gene (reference sequence). Unmatched junction bases numbered 1, after V lost 6 bases and J lost 0 bases. The CDR3 DNA reads as TGTGCCAGCAGTCTAGCGGGAGCGAACACCGGGGAGCTGTTTTTT. This codes for CASSLAGANTGELFF.

Remarks on this clonotype: The junction departs from germline at one end; a sequencing error may be responsible. V and J are TRBV6-2 or TRBV6-3 and TRBJ2-7; 8 bases match TRBD1. Germline V lookup: CDR1 MNHEY, CDR2 SVGEGT. The CDR3 length is 16 residues. The CDR3 loop reads CAGSYPDRVTLGEQYF. CDR3 DNA: TGTGCCGGCAGTTACCCGGACAGGGTAACCCTCGGCGAGCAGTACTTC.

This chain connects TRBV27 to TRBJ2-3, with a tentative D call TRBD1 (5 bases). In germline, CDR1 is MNHEY, CDR2 SMNVEV (reference sequence). The CDR3 sequence is 16 residues long. Trimming shortened V by 6 bases and J by 0 bases, and 16 bases separated the two germline ends. The CDR3 loop reads CASSPRPGISTDTQYF. Here the CDR3 DNA reads TGTGCCAGCAGCCCCCGCCCAGGGATAAGCACAGATACGCAGTATTTT.

Many counts were recorded for this clonotype. The chain is built from TRBV27 and TRBJ2-7; 8 positions match TRBD2. Germline-derived CDR1 and CDR2 are MNHEY and SMNVEV (reference sequence). CDR3 length: 15 residues. V gave up 4 bases and J gave up 0 bases; unmatched junction bases: 5. CDR3 protein: CASSSYSGASYEQYF. The CDR3 DNA reads as TGTGCCAGCAGTTCCTATAGCGGGGCCTCCTACGAGCAGTACTTC.

With regard to this clonotype: This may come from a read error, since a much larger clone is one base off. The chain recombines TRBV12-3 or TRBV12-4 with TRBJ1-5; D gene unclear. The CDR3 is 15 residues long. The CDR3 here is CASSLWAGDNRPQHF. The CDR3 DNA reads TGTGCCAGCAGTTTATGGGCCGGTGACAATCGGCCCCAGCATTTT.

The chain couples TRBV6-5 to TRBJ2-7; 7 bases align to TRBD1. V was pared by 4 bases and J by 4 bases, with 7 bases of the junction left unmatched. Germline assignment: CDR1 MNHEY and CDR2 SVGAGI. The CDR3 loop spans 14 amino acids. CDR3 protein: CASSSPRDRYEQYF. Here the CDR3 DNA reads TGTGCCAGCAGTTCCCCCCGGGACAGATACGAGCAGTACTTC.

This chain links TRBV7-3 with TRBJ2-1; D uncertain. CDR1 and CDR2 (germline): SGHTA, FQGTGA. This CDR3 is 15 amino acids long. With 4 bases removed from V and 0 bases from J, the gap between germline ends came to 10 bases. CDR3 protein: CASSWAVSSYNEQFF. CDR3 bases: TGTGCCAGCAGCTGGGCGGTAAGCTCCTACAATGAGCAGTTCTTC.

This clonotype was detected many times. The chain employs TRBV5-1 and TRBJ2-3, with no clear D. Trimming shortened V by 2 bases and J by 3 bases, and 10 bases separated the two germline ends. The germline V gene encodes CDR1 SGHRS and CDR2 YFSETQ. The CDR3 is 14 residues long. CDR3 nucleotides: TGCGCCAGCAGCTTACCCGACACGACAGATACGCAGTATTTT. Its protein product is CASSLPDTTDTQYF.

There are a few counts of this clonotype. V usage is TRBV5-5 and J usage is TRBJ2-6; the D gene is possibly TRBD2 (6 bases). The CDR3 is 16 amino acids. V dropped 4 bases and J dropped 3 bases, with 14 bases sitting between them. CDR1 and CDR2 (germline): SGHKS, YYEKEE (reference sequence). The CDR3 nucleotides are TGTGCCAGCAGCCCAATCGGGGGAGTTGGGGCCAACGTCCTGACTTTC. This encodes CASSPIGGVGANVLTF.

At least ten counts were recorded for this clonotype. The gene calls are TRBV29-1 and TRBJ2-1, with D hard to call. Germline V gene data show CDR1 as SQVTM and CDR2 as ANQGSEA. The CDR3 contains 12 residues. V was clipped by 6 bases and J by 1 base, with 7 bases between them. The CDR3 DNA sequence: TGCAGCGTATTTGGATCCTACAATGAGCAGTTCTTC. As protein: CSVFGSYNEQFF.

This clonotype came up many times. V and J are TRBV2 and TRBJ2-1; a weak D match, TRBD1 (5 bases). Per germline, CDR1 SNHLY and CDR2 FYNNEI. CDR3 length: 14 amino acids. Trimming removed 6 bases at V and 12 bases at J, with 21 bases between. CDR3 coding DNA: TGTGCCAGCAGCGAGGCGGCAGGGTATCCTATGCAGTTCTTC. Protein sequence: CASSEAAGYPMQFF.

In this sample, this clonotype turned up a few times. V and J are TRBV25-1 and TRBJ2-2; D is ambiguous. There are 13 residues in the CDR3. The germline V gene has CDR1 MGHDK and CDR2 SYGVNS. The V end lost 4 bases, the J end lost 7 bases, and 10 bases lay between the germline ends. The CDR3 here is CASSVVEDGELFF. In DNA, the CDR3 is TGTGCCAGCAGTGTCGTAGAGGACGGGGAGCTGTTTTTT.

This clonotype was picked up many times. The chain couples TRBV6-5 to TRBJ1-1; D remains unclear. The CDR3 is made up of 15 amino acids. V was shortened by 0 bases and J by 4 bases, with 12 bases between the two germline ends. CDR1 is MNHEY and CDR2 is SVGAGI in the germline V gene. The CDR3 region is CASSYSIPLGTEAFF. CDR3 in DNA: TGTGCCAGCAGTTACTCGATTCCCCTAGGCACTGAAGCTTTCTTT.

This clonotype was counted only a few times. The J gene is TRBJ2-3, the V gene TRBV19, with D tentatively TRBD2 (5 bases). The CDR3 runs 17 residues. The V gene's germline CDR1 is LNHDA and CDR2 SQIVND (reference sequence). Trimming cost V 5 bases and J 4 bases, with 22 bases left between them. The CDR3 region is CASSQERGVLVADTQYF. CDR3 coding DNA: TGTGCCAGTAGTCAAGAACGGGGAGTTTTGGTAGCAGATACGCAGTATTTT.

The chain is built from TRBV20-1 and TRBJ2-3, with a possible D match to TRBD2 (5 bases). Germline V CDR1 and CDR2: DFQATT, SNEGSKA (reference sequence). Trimming stripped 1 base from V and 5 bases from J, with 16 bases between. The CDR3 loop spans 15 amino acids. CDR3 amino acids: CSARGVARLQDTQYF. CDR3 nucleotide sequence: TGCAGTGCTAGAGGAGTAGCGCGCCTACAAGATACGCAGTATTTT.

This clonotype has just a few counts. V gene TRBV5-8 combines with J gene TRBJ2-2, with 7 bases aligning to TRBD2. The CDR3 sequence is 16 residues long. V trimming: 5 bases; J trimming: 2 bases; junction bases outside the gene matches: 9. Germline CDR1 and CDR2: SGHTS and YDEGEE. The CDR3 loop reads CASRGPLAFNTGELFF. The CDR3 DNA reads TGTGCCAGCAGGGGACCACTAGCGTTTAACACCGGGGAGCTGTTTTTT.

The chain links TRBV7-9 to TRBJ2-7, with D hard to call. The CDR3 is 14 amino acids. Germline CDR1 and CDR2: SEHNR and FQNEAQ (reference sequence). The V and J ends lost 2 bases and 7 bases respectively, with 15 bases between them. CDR3 DNA: TGTGCCAGCAGCTTACAGGTAGGGCCGGGTGAGCAGTACTTC. Translation gives CASSLQVGPGEQYF. The variable domain in full, with the rest retrieved from reference TRBV7-9 and TRBJ2-7, is DTGVSQNPRHKITKRGQNVTFRCDPISEHNRLYWYRQTLGQGPEFLTYFQNEAQLEKSRLLSDRFSAERPKGSFSTLEIQRTEQGDSAMYLCASSLQVGPGEQYFGPGTRLTVT.

The table lists this clonotype with many counts. The chain joins TRBV6-5 to TRBJ2-2, with 7 bases aligning to TRBD1. Trimming at V came to 2 bases and at J to 6 bases, leaving 6 bases not matched to a gene. CDR3 length equals 15 residues. Germline V gives CDR1 MNHEY, CDR2 SVGAGI. CDR3 sequence reads: CASSYSEGASGELFF. CDR3 sequence (DNA): TGTGCCAGCAGTTACAGCGAGGGGGCCTCCGGGGAGCTGTTTTTT.

On this clonotype itself: A much larger clonotype is one base distant, so this may be a read error. Given the absence of the conserved phenylalanine or tryptophan at the CDR3 end, a read error is likely. The chain joins TRBV6-1 to TRBJ2-7; D perhaps matches TRBD1 (6 bases). The germline V and J ends were trimmed by 6 bases and 1 base, with 16 bases remaining between them. The CDR3 is 15 residues long. The germline CDR1 and CDR2 sequences are MNHNS and SASEGT. The CDR3 region is CASRNLGTRSYEQYL. CDR3 DNA sequence: TGTGCCAGCAGGAATTTAGGGACACGATCCTACGAGCAGTACCTC.

Remarks on this clonotype: A read error may explain this, as a much larger clone is one base away. This chain connects TRBV28 to TRBJ2-7; 16 bases are shared with TRBD2. Germline V gene sequence: CDR1 MDHEN, CDR2 SYDVKM. V gave up 8 bases and J gave up 4 bases; unmatched junction bases: 11. The CDR3 sequence is 17 residues long. The CDR3, as DNA: TGTGCCAGCCCACCGGGACTAGCGGGAGGGCCCGGGTACGAGCAGTACTTC. This encodes CASPPGLAGGPGYEQYF.

This clonotype was recorded a few times. V usage is TRBV12-3 or TRBV12-4 and J usage is TRBJ1-4; TRBD1 agrees at 9 bases. The V gene end was trimmed by 6 bases and the J gene end by 4 bases; junction bases not matched to a gene: 6. CDR3 length: 15 residues. CDR3 sequence (DNA): TGTGCCAGCAGGGCACAGGGGGCGCTTAATGAAAAACTGTTTTTT. Amino acids: CASRAQGALNEKLFF.

In its sample, this clonotype was seen many times. This chain uses TRBV20-1 with TRBJ2-5, with unresolved D. V was shortened by 6 bases and J by 0 bases, with 8 bases between the two germline ends. CDR1 is DFQATT, CDR2 SNEGSKA, per germline (reference sequence). The CDR3 covers 12 residues. As DNA, the CDR3 is TGCAGTGCCCTGACCGACCAAGAGACCCAGTACTTC. It yields the protein CSALTDQETQYF.

This clonotype was counted ten times or more. The chain couples TRBV7-2 to TRBJ2-3, with 9 bases aligning to TRBD2. The J segment lost 3 bases and the V segment lost 5 bases, leaving 6 bases of the junction unmatched. Germline CDR1 and CDR2: SGHTA and FQGNSA. The CDR3 length is 15 residues. CDR3 sequence reads: CASSKGLASTDTQYF. CDR3 DNA: TGTGCCAGCAGCAAGGGACTAGCTTCGACAGATACGCAGTATTTT.